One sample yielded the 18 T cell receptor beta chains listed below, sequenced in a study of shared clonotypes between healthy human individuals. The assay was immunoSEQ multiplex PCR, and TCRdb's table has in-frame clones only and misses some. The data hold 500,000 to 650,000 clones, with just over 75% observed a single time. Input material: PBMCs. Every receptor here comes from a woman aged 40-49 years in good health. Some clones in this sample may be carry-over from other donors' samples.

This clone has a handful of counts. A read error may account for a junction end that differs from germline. The CDR3 DNA follows: TGTGCCAGCAACTGGGCGGCCGGGGGGCTGTTTTTT. It specifies CASNWAAGGLFF. This chain joins TRBV2 and TRBJ2-2, with D tentatively TRBD2 (6 bases). The CDR3 spans 12 residues. Germline CDR1 reads SNHLY; CDR2 reads FYNNEI.

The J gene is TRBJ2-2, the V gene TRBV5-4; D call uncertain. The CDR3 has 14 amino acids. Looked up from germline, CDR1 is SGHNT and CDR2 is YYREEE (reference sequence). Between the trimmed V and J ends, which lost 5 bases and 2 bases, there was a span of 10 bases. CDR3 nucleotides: TGTGCCAGCAGTCGAGAGTCAAACACCGGGGAGCTGTTTTTT. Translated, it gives CASSRESNTGELFF.

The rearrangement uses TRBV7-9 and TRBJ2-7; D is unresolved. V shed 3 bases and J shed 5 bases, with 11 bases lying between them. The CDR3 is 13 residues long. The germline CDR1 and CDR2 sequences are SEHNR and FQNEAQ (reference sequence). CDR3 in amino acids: CASSFASFDEQYF. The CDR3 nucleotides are TGTGCCAGCAGCTTTGCTAGTTTCGACGAGCAGTACTTC.

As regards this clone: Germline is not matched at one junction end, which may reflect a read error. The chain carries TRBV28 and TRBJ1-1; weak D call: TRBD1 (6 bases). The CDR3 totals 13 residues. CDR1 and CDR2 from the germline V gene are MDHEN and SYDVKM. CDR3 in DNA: TGTGCCAGCACGCCTCCGGGGGACACTAAAGCTTTCTTT. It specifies CASTPPGDTKAFF.

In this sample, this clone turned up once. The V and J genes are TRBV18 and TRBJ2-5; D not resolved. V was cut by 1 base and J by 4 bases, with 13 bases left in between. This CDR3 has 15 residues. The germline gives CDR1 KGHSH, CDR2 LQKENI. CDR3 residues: CASSPRNTRIETQYF. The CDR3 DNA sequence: TGTGCCAGCTCACCACGTAACACGCGAATAGAGACCCAGTACTTC. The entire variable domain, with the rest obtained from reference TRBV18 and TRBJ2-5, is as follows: NAGVMQNPRHLVRRRGQEARLRCSPMKGHSHVYWYRQLPEEGLKFMVYLQKENIIDESGMPKERFSAEFPKEGPSILRIQQVVRGDSAAYFCASSPRNTRIETQYFGPGTRLLVL.

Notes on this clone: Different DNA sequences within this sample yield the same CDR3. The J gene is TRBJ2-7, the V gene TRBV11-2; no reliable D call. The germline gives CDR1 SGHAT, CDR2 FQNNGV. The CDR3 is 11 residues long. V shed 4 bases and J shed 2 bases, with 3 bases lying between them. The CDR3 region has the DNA TGTGCCAGCAGCTCAACCTACGAGCAGTACTTC. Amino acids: CASSSTYEQYF.

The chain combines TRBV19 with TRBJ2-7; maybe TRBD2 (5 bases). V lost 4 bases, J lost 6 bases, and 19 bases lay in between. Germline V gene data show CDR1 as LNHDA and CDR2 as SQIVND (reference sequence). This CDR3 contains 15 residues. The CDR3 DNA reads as TGTGCCAGTAGTACTCAACTGGGGAGTGGGAGCGAGCAGTACTTC. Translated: CASSTQLGSGSEQYF.

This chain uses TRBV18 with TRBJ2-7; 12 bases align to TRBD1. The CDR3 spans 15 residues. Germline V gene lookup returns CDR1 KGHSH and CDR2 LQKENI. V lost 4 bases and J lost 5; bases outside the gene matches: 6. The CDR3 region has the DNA TGTGCCAGCTCACTCGGGACAGGGGGCCTCGACGAGCAGTACTTC. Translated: CASSLGTGGLDEQYF.

The CDR3 sequence is CASRAGGQNTEAFF. As DNA, the CDR3 is TGTGCCAGCAGGGCGGGGGGACAGAACACTGAAGCTTTCTTT. The J gene is TRBJ1-1, the V gene TRBV28; D is perhaps TRBD1 (6 bases). CDR1 and CDR2 (germline): MDHEN, SYDVKM. Trimming took off 6 bases at V and 1 base at J, with 12 bases between the two ends. The CDR3 extends over 14 amino acids. The complete variable domain, with remaining parts taken from reference TRBV28 and TRBJ1-1, reads DVKVTQSSRYLVKRTGEKVFLECVQDMDHENMFWYRQDPGLGLRLIYFSYDVKMKEKGDIPEGYSVSREKKERFSLILESASTNQTSMYLCASRAGGQNTEAFFGQGTRLTVV.

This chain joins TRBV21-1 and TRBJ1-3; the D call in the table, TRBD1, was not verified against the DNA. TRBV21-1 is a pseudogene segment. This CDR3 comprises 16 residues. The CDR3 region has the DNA TGTGCCAGCAGCAAAGATCTAGGGACAAGAGGAAACACCATATATTTT. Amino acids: CASSKDLGTRGNTIYF.

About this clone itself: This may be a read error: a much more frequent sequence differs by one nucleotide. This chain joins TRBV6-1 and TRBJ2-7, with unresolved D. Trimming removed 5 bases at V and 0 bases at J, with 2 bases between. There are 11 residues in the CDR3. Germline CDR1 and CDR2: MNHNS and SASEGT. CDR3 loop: CASSFSYEQYF. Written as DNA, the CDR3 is TGTGCCAGCAGTTTCTCCTACGAGCAGTACTTC.

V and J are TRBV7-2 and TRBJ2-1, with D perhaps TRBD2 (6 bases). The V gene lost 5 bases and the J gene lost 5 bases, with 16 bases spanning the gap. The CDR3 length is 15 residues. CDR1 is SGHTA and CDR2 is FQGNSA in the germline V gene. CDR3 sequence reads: CASSPLLGGNNEQFF. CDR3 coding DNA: TGTGCCAGCAGCCCACTCTTGGGGGGAAACAATGAGCAGTTCTTC.

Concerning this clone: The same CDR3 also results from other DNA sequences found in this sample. CDR3 bases: TGCGCCAGCAGCCCCAGACAGGGGAGCTCCTACGAGCAGTACTTC. It is translated as CASSPRQGSSYEQYF. The V call is TRBV5-1, the J call TRBJ2-7, with 8 nucleotides matching TRBD1. V lost 4 bases, J lost 0 bases, and 6 bases stayed unmatched. From germline, CDR1 is SGHRS and CDR2 YFSETQ. The CDR3 is made up of 15 amino acids.

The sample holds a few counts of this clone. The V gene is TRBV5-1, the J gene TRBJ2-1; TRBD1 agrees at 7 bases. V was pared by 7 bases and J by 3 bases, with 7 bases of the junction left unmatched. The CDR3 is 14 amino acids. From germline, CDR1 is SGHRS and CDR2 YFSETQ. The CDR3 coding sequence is TGCGCCAGCGACCGGACAGGTAACTACAATGAGCAGTTCTTC. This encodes CASDRTGNYNEQFF. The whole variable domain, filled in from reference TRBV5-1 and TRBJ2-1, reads KAGVTQTPRYLIKTRGQQVTLSCSPISGHRSVSWYQQTPGQGLQFLFEYFSETQRNKGNFPGRFSGRQFSNSRSEMNVSTLELGDSALYLCASDRTGNYNEQFFGPGTRLTVL.

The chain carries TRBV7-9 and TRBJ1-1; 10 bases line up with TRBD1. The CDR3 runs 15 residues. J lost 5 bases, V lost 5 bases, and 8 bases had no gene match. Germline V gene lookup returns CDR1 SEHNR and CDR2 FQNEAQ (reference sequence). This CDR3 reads CASSQEQDRGTEAFF. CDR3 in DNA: TGTGCCAGCAGCCAAGAGCAGGACAGGGGGACTGAAGCTTTCTTT. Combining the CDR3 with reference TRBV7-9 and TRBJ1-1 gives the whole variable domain DTGVSQNPRHKITKRGQNVTFRCDPISEHNRLYWYRQTLGQGPEFLTYFQNEAQLEKSRLLSDRFSAERPKGSFSTLEIQRTEQGDSAMYLCASSQEQDRGTEAFFGQGTRLTVV.

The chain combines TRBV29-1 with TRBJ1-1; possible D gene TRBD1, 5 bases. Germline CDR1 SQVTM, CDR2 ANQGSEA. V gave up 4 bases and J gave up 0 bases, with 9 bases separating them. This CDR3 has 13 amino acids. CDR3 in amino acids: CSVGGTVNTEAFF. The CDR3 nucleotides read TGCAGCGTTGGGGGGACTGTGAACACTGAAGCTTTCTTT.

The CDR3 protein is CASSQVKGPSNQPQHF. CDR3 sequence (DNA): TGCGCCAGCAGCCAGGTAAAAGGGCCCAGCAATCAGCCCCAGCATTTT. The chain joins TRBV4-1 to TRBJ1-5; D uncertain. The germline V and J ends were trimmed by 3 bases and 1 base, with 13 bases remaining between them. The CDR3 spans 16 residues. Germline V gene lookup returns CDR1 MGHRA and CDR2 YSYEKL.

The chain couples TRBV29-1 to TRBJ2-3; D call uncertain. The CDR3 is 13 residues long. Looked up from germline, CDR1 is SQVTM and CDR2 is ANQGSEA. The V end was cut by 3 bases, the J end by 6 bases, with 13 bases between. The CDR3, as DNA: TGCAGCGTTGACTCTAGTGTGGGCGATACGCAGTATTTT. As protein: CSVDSSVGDTQYF.